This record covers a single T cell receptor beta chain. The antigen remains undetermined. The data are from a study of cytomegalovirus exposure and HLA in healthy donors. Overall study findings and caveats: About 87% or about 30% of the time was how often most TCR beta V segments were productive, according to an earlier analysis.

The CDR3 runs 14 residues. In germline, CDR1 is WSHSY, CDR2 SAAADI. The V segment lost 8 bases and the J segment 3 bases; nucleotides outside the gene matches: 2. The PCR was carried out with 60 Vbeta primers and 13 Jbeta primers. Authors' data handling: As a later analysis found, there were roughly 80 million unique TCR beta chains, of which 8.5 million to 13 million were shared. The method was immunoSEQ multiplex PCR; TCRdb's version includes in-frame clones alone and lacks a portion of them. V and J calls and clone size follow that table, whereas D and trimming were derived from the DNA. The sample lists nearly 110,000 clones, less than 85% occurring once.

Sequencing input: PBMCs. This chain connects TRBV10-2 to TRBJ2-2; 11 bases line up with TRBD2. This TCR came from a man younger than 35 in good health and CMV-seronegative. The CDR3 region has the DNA TGCGCCAGCTTGGGACTAGCGGACACCGGGGAGCTGTTTTTT. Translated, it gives CASLGLADTGELFF.